Below are 15 T cell receptor beta chains sequenced from a single sample in a study of T-cell reconstitution after alpha-beta-depleted transplantation in children. Unique molecular identifiers were built into the TCRbeta library. TCRdb ran MiXCR on the PCR reads and lists one entry per CDR3 protein. The table records 90,000 to 100,000 distinct CDR3 sequences, less than 25% of them present only once. The material was PBMCs, obtained before TCRalphabeta/CD19-depleted stem cell transplant. These receptors were obtained from a boy younger than 10 with acute lymphoblastic leukemia, due to receive a stem cell transplant.

The V and J genes are TRBV12-3 or TRBV12-4 and TRBJ2-1; 7 bases match TRBD1. The CDR3 loop spans 12 amino acids. After removal of 1 base from V and 12 bases from J, the junction contained 3 bases not matched to a gene. The CDR3 DNA sequence: TGTGCCAGCAGTTTAGAGGGGGCGGGGCAGTTCTTC. As protein: CASSLEGAGQFF.

This clonotype was counted a few times. The chain couples TRBV28 to TRBJ2-5, with TRBD2 identical over 8 bases. The V segment lost 3 bases and the J segment 9 bases; nucleotides outside the gene matches: 6. The CDR3 is 13 residues long. CDR1 is MDHEN and CDR2 is SYDVKM in the germline V gene. CDR3 residues: CASSFKAGVPQYF. CDR3 coding DNA: TGTGCCAGCAGTTTCAAAGCGGGAGTACCCCAGTACTTC.

The sample holds many counts of this clonotype. The rearrangement uses TRBV7-2 and TRBJ2-3; D gene ambiguous. CDR1 is SGHTA, CDR2 FQGNSA, per germline. The CDR3 is 12 residues long. V lost 5 bases and J lost 6, with 9 bases in between. CDR3 loop: CASSRSKDTQYF. CDR3 DNA: TGTGCCAGCAGCAGGTCTAAGGATACGCAGTATTTT. The entire variable domain, with the rest obtained from reference TRBV7-2 and TRBJ2-3, is as follows: GAGVSQSPSNKVTEKGKDVELRCDPISGHTALYWYRQSLGQGLEFLIYFQGNSAPDKSGLPSDRFSAERTGGSVSTLTIQRTQQEDSAVYLCASSRSKDTQYFGPGTRLTVL.

J is TRBJ2-1 and V is TRBV5-1; 10 nucleotides agree with TRBD2. Germline trimming cut 5 bases from V and 5 bases from J; bases unmatched to any gene: 10. The CDR3 has 16 amino acids. The germline CDR1 and CDR2 sequences are SGHRS and YFSETQ. CDR3 in DNA: TGCGCCAGCAGATGGACTAGCGGAGGGGCCAACAATGAGCAGTTCTTC. It is translated as CASRWTSGGANNEQFF. Supplemented by reference TRBV5-1 and TRBJ2-1, the full variable domain reads KAGVTQTPRYLIKTRGQQVTLSCSPISGHRSVSWYQQTPGQGLQFLFEYFSETQRNKGNFPGRFSGRQFSNSRSEMNVSTLELGDSALYLCASRWTSGGANNEQFFGPGTRLTVL.

V usage is TRBV11-2 and J usage is TRBJ2-3, with 9 nucleotides matching TRBD2. In germline, CDR1 is SGHAT, CDR2 FQNNGV. With V trimmed by 1 base and J by 5 bases, 4 bases remained unmatched. The CDR3 contains 15 residues. The CDR3 nucleotides are TGTGCCAGCAGCTTAGGCGGGAGGGCCAAAGATACGCAGTATTTT. Protein sequence: CASSLGGRAKDTQYF.

The gene calls are TRBV7-2 and TRBJ2-1; TRBD2 might be the D (6 bases). Trimming pared 2 bases from V and 7 bases from J, leaving 21 bases between. In germline, CDR1 is SGHTA, CDR2 FQGNSA. The CDR3 has 17 residues. CDR3 in DNA: TGTGCCAGCAGCTTAAGGAGTAGCGGAGGGGCCGGGAATGAGCAGTTCTTC. Its translation: CASSLRSSGGAGNEQFF.

This chain connects TRBV20-1 to TRBJ2-7; D possibly uses TRBD1 or TRBD2 (5 bases each). This CDR3 comprises 14 residues. V gave up 2 bases and J gave up 2 bases, with 13 bases separating them. Germline CDR1 and CDR2: DFQATT and SNEGSKA (reference sequence). The DNA of the CDR3 is TGCAGTGCTAGACGTGTGACAGCGGCCTACGAGCAGTACTTC. Translation: CSARRVTAAYEQYF.

The chain uses TRBV7-2 and TRBJ2-1; 7 bases are a match to TRBD2. This CDR3 spans 13 amino acids. Per germline, CDR1 SGHTA and CDR2 FQGNSA. V was pared by 1 base and J by 9 bases, with 3 bases of the junction left unmatched. The CDR3 loop reads CASSLGGSPEQFF. Here the CDR3 DNA reads TGTGCCAGCAGCTTAGGCGGGAGCCCTGAGCAGTTCTTC. The whole variable domain, filled in from reference TRBV7-2 and TRBJ2-1, reads GAGVSQSPSNKVTEKGKDVELRCDPISGHTALYWYRQSLGQGLEFLIYFQGNSAPDKSGLPSDRFSAERTGGSVSTLTIQRTQQEDSAVYLCASSLGGSPEQFFGPGTRLTVL.

V usage is TRBV28 and J usage is TRBJ2-4; D is uncertain. Trimming removed 4 bases at V and 2 bases at J, with 6 bases between. The germline V gene has CDR1 MDHEN and CDR2 SYDVKM. This CDR3 is built from 13 residues. CDR3 bases: TGTGCCAGCAGTTCAATTACCAAAAACATTCAGTACTTC. This sequence encodes CASSSITKNIQYF.

This clonotype was seen ten or more times. This chain joins TRBV6-4 and TRBJ2-3; TRBD2 agrees at 10 bases. The CDR3 sequence is 15 residues long. CDR1 is MRHNA, CDR2 SNTAGT, per germline. Losses at the gene ends were 4 bases for V and 0 bases for J; bases not matched to a gene: 1. CDR3 sequence reads: CASSATSGSTDTQYF. The CDR3 DNA sequence: TGTGCCAGCAGTGCGACTAGCGGGAGCACAGATACGCAGTATTTT.

V is TRBV5-1 and J is TRBJ2-2, with 7 bases that match TRBD1. CDR1 and CDR2 from the germline V gene are SGHRS and YFSETQ. The CDR3 runs 15 residues. V lost 0 bases, J lost 3 bases, and 2 bases stayed unmatched. Written as DNA, the CDR3 is TGCGCCAGCAGCTTGGAAGGGGGCCACACCGGGGAGCTGTTTTTT. Encoded protein: CASSLEGGHTGELFF.

V and J are TRBV5-1 and TRBJ2-2; 7 nucleotides line up with TRBD1. The V segment lost 4 bases and the J segment 6 bases; nucleotides outside the gene matches: 6. CDR1 and CDR2 (germline): SGHRS, YFSETQ. This CDR3 has 14 amino acids. CDR3 coding DNA: TGCGCCAGCAGCCCTCGGACAGGTCCCGGGGAGCTGTTTTTT. Translated: CASSPRTGPGELFF. The whole variable domain, filled in from reference TRBV5-1 and TRBJ2-2, reads KAGVTQTPRYLIKTRGQQVTLSCSPISGHRSVSWYQQTPGQGLQFLFEYFSETQRNKGNFPGRFSGRQFSNSRSEMNVSTLELGDSALYLCASSPRTGPGELFFGEGSRLTVL.

The V gene is TRBV10-2, the J gene TRBJ2-7, with 10 bases identical to TRBD1. The length of the CDR3 is 16 residues. J gave up 6 bases and V 6 bases, and 14 bases lay outside the gene matches. Looked up from germline, CDR1 is WSHSY and CDR2 is SAAADI. CDR3 sequence reads: CASRALPGQGLGEQYF. CDR3 sequence (DNA): TGCGCCAGCAGGGCCCTACCGGGACAGGGGTTGGGCGAGCAGTACTTC.

This chain uses TRBV4-2 with TRBJ2-3; D ambiguous. The CDR3 is 13 amino acids. Germline loops: CDR1 LGHNA, CDR2 YNFKEQ. V lost 2 bases and J lost 4, with 7 bases in between. The CDR3 sequence: CASSQLQADTQYF. DNA for the CDR3: TGTGCCAGCAGCCAACTCCAAGCAGATACGCAGTATTTT.

CDR3 DNA sequence: TGCAGTGCTGAAGAGACCCAGTACTTC. Encoded protein: CSAEETQYF. This chain uses TRBV20-1 with TRBJ2-5; D gene uncertain. The CDR3 has 9 amino acids. The germline V gene has CDR1 DFQATT and CDR2 SNEGSKA (reference sequence). Trimming stripped 5 bases from V and 3 bases from J, with 1 base between.